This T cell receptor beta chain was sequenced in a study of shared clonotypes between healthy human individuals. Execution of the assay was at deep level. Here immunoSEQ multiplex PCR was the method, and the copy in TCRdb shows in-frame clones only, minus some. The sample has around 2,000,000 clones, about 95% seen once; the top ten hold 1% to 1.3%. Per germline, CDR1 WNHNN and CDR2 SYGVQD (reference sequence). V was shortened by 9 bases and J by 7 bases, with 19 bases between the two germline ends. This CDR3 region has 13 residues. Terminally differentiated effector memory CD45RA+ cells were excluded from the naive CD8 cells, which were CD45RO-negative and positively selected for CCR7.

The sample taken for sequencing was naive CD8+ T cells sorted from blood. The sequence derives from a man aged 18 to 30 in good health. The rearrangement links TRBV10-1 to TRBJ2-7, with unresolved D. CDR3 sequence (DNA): TGCGCCAGTCACGGGTCCCCAGATCGGGAGCAGTACTTC. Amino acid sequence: CASHGSPDREQYF.